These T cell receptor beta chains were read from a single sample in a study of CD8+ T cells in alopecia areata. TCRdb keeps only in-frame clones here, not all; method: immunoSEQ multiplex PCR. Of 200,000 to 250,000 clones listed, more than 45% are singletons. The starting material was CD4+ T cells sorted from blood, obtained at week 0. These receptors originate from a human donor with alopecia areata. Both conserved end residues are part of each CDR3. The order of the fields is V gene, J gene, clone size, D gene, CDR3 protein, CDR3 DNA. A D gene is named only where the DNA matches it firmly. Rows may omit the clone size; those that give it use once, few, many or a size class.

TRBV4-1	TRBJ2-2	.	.	CASSSPMEAGSTGELFF	TGCGCCAGCAGCTCCCCTATGGAAGCAGGTAGCACCGGGGAGCTGTTTTTT
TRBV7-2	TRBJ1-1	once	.	CASSFGTNTEAFF	TGTGCCAGCAGCTTCGGGACGAACACTGAAGCTTTCTTT
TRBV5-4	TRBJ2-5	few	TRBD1	CASSLDPHRGETQYF	TGTGCCAGCAGCTTGGACCCTCACAGGGGGGAGACCCAGTACTTC
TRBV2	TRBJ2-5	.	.	CASSDEEETQYF	TGTGCCAGCAGTGATGAGGAAGAGACCCAGTACTTC
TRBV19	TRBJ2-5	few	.	CASSIPGRMTETQYF	TGTGCCAGTAGTATTCCGGGACGGATGACAGAGACCCAGTACTTC
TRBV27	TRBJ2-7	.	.	CASSFPVQGYEQYF	TGTGCCAGCAGTTTCCCCGTACAGGGCTACGAGCAGTACTTC
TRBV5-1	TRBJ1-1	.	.	CASSWENRNEAFF	TGCGCCAGCAGCTGGGAGAATCGGAATGAAGCTTTCTTT
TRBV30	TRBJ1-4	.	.	CAWSATRASEKLFF	TGTGCCTGGAGTGCTACTAGGGCCAGTGAAAAACTGTTTTTT
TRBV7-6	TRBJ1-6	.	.	CASSGVRADYNSPLHF	TGTGCCAGCAGCGGAGTAAGGGCCGACTATAATTCACCCCTCCACTTT
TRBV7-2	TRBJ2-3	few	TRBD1	CASSSRRQGWTDTQYF	TGTGCCAGCAGCTCCCGTAGACAGGGCTGGACAGATACGCAGTATTTT
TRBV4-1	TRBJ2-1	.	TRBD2	CASSQDEVGLAGRADEQFF	TGCGCCAGCAGCCAAGATGAGGTAGGACTAGCGGGCCGAGCGGATGAGCAGTTCTTC
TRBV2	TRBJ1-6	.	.	CASGPGTLYNSPLHF	TGTGCCAGCGGACCCGGGACACTTTATAATTCACCCCTCCACTTT
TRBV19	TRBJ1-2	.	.	CASGYRGYTF	TGTGCCAGTGGCTACCGCGGCTACACCTTC
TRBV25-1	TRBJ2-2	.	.	CASSGKKTGELFF	TGTGCCAGCAGTGGAAAAAAGACCGGGGAGCTGTTTTTT
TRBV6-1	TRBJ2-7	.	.	CASITAGVSYEQYF	TGTGCCAGCATTACGGCGGGCGTGTCCTACGAGCAGTACTTC
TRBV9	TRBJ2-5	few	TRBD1	CASRWGQGIQETQYF	TGTGCCAGCCGATGGGGACAGGGGATCCAAGAGACCCAGTACTTC
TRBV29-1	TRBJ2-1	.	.	CSVAPQETGREQFF	TGCAGCGTTGCCCCTCAGGAGACGGGTCGTGAGCAGTTCTTC
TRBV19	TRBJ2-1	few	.	CASSTLTVFSYNEQFF	TGTGCCAGTAGTACTTTGACTGTATTCTCCTACAATGAGCAGTTCTTC
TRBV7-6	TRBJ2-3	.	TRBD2	CASSLGSLAGSTDTQYF	TGTGCCAGCAGCTTAGGATCCCTAGCGGGGAGCACAGATACGCAGTATTTT
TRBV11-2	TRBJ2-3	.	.	CASSLVMGGSTDTQYF	TGTGCCAGCAGCTTAGTAATGGGCGGGAGCACAGATACGCAGTATTTT
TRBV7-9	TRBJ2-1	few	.	CASSLAVQLPNEQFF	TGTGCCAGCAGCTTAGCGGTACAGCTTCCCAATGAGCAGTTCTTC
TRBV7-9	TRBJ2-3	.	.	CASSPELSTDTQYF	TGTGCCAGCAGCCCCGAGTTAAGCACAGATACGCAGTATTTT
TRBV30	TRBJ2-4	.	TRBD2	CAWSVDPPGGAKNIQYF	TGTGCCTGGAGTGTGGATCCCCCGGGAGGAGCCAAAAACATTCAGTACTTC
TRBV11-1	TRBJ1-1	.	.	CASSSDLRREKAFF	TGTGCCAGCAGCTCCGACCTGCGACGCGAGAAAGCTTTCTTT
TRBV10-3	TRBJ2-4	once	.	CAISDQETDIQYF	TGTGCCATCAGTGACCAGGAGACAGACATTCAGTACTTC
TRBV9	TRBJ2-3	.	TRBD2	CASSVMTSADTQYF	TGTGCCAGCAGCGTAATGACTAGCGCAGATACGCAGTATTTT
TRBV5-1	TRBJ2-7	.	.	CASSLESAREEQYF	TGCGCCAGCAGCTTGGAGTCAGCCAGGGAGGAGCAGTACTTC
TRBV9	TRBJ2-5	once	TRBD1	CASSVEGARETQYF	TGTGCCAGCAGCGTAGAGGGGGCTAGGGAGACCCAGTACTTC
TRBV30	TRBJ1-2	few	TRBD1	CAWSVRGGRPNYGYTF	TGTGCCTGGAGTGTACGAGGGGGCAGACCTAACTATGGCTACACCTTC